This TCR beta chain was sequenced during a study of blood T cells in healthy people across ages. It was with a sample-barcoded 5' primer and a J-beta primer mix that a second PCR of about 7 to 12 cycles was run. TCRdb independently ran MiXCR on the 5' RACE reads; one entry per CDR3 protein. The sample holds hundreds of thousands of distinct CDR3 sequences, just over 55% seen once. Study observations and caveats: Getting older went along with TCR beta diversity per million T cells dropping roughly linearly.

Each of the donors had 8 to 10 milliliters of peripheral blood drawn into EDTA-treated Vacutainer tubes. Isolation of PBMCs gave at least 7 million cells per sample. CDR1 is DFQATT and CDR2 is SNEGSKA in the germline V gene (reference sequence). The V segment lost 5 bases and the J segment 4 bases; nucleotides outside the gene matches: 13. This CDR3 region has 15 residues. To note about this clonotype: Its target is not known.

The sequence derives from a man aged 35 to 55 in good health. The sequenced material came from blood. The V and J genes are TRBV20-1 and TRBJ2-5; 7 nucleotides agree with TRBD2. CDR3 DNA sequence: TGCAGTGCTCCGGACCCAGCGGGGTTGTTAGAGACCCAGTACTTC. Encoded protein: CSAPDPAGLLETQYF.